This T cell receptor (beta chain) was profiled in a study of technical replicates of blood from several donors. The repertoire was sequenced with immunoSEQ multiplex PCR; TCRdb's copy has only in-frame clones and lacks some. The sample lists 79,000 or so clones, over 75% occurring once. In germline, CDR1 is SGHAT, CDR2 FQNNGV. Germline trimming cut 6 bases from V and 6 bases from J; bases unmatched to any gene: 12. The CDR3 covers 15 residues. The chain uses TRBV11-2 and TRBJ2-3, with 7 bases that match TRBD2. The sequence was obtained from a human donor in good health. The sample taken for sequencing was T cells isolated from PBMCs. CDR3: CASSKPGGSRDTQYF. Here the CDR3 DNA reads TGTGCCAGCAGTAAACCGGGAGGCTCGAGGGATACGCAGTATTTT.